These T cell receptor beta chains were read from a single sample in a study of beta chain features in type 1 diabetes. Produced via immunoSEQ multiplex PCR; TCRdb's table is partial and in-frame only. In the table there are around 97,000 clones, approximately 30% of which are singletons. Sequencing was carried out using central memory CD4+ T cells from blood. The receptors come from a woman aged 18-35 years with type 1 diabetes. Each CDR3 is given with its conserved first and last residue. D genes are given only for firm matches. Not all rows give a size; the values are once, few, many and, for expanded clones, a class.

TRBV6-1,TRBJ2-5,TRBD1,few,CASREEDRGIGAQYF,TGTGCCAGCAGGGAGGAGGACAGGGGCATTGGGGCCCAGTACTTC
TRBV11-2,TRBJ2-1,TRBD2,-,CASSLAWTSGKSRYNEQFF,TGTGCCAGCAGCTTAGCTTGGACTAGCGGGAAGAGCCGCTACAATGAGCAGTTCTTC
TRBV29-1,TRBJ2-5,TRBD2,few,CSVRPGGGSETQYF,TGCAGCGTTAGGCCGGGCGGGGGTTCGGAGACCCAGTACTTC
TRBV5-4,TRBJ2-2,TRBD1,few,CASSFGQGNTGELFF,TGTGCCAGCAGCTTTGGACAGGGGAACACCGGGGAGCTGTTTTTT
TRBV9,TRBJ2-2,-,few,CASSPQRFANTGELFF,TGTGCCAGCAGCCCCCAGCGGTTCGCGAACACCGGGGAGCTGTTTTTT
TRBV19,TRBJ2-3,TRBD2,few,CATKQPGLASDTQYF,TGTGCCACTAAACAACCGGGACTAGCGTCAGATACGCAGTATTTT
TRBV2,TRBJ2-2,-,few,CASTLNSNTGELFF,TGTGCCAGCACCCTTAACAGTAACACCGGGGAGCTGTTTTTT
TRBV2,TRBJ1-5,TRBD1,-,CASSGQGSNQPQHF,TGTGCCAGCAGTGGACAGGGAAGCAATCAGCCCCAGCATTTT
TRBV5-6,TRBJ1-3,-,-,CASSGGDTIYF,TGTGCCAGCAGCGGGGGGGACACCATATATTTT
TRBV28,TRBJ2-6,-,-,CASTPRGRGNSGANVLTF,TGTGCCAGCACCCCCCGGGGCAGGGGAAACTCTGGGGCCAACGTCCTGACTTTC
TRBV7-8,TRBJ1-3,-,-,CASSLVRQDSGNTIYF,TGTGCCAGCAGCTTAGTTAGACAGGACTCTGGAAACACCATATATTTT
TRBV4-3,TRBJ2-2,-,-,CASSQLMNTGELFF,TGCGCCAGCAGCCAACTTATGAACACCGGGGAGCTGTTTTTT
TRBV5-1,TRBJ2-7,-,few,CASSPSGTYEQYF,TGCGCCAGCAGCCCCTCGGGGACTTACGAGCAGTACTTC
TRBV4-1,TRBJ1-1,-,-,CASSHPPRGGGTEAFF,TGCGCCAGCAGCCACCCCCCCCGAGGCGGAGGGACTGAAGCTTTCTTT
TRBV28,TRBJ1-4,-,-,CASSRRSEKLFF,TGTGCCAGCAGCCGGAGGAGCGAAAAACTGTTTTTT
TRBV28,TRBJ2-1,TRBD2,-,CASRGLAGGRVGYNEQFF,TGTGCCAGCAGGGGACTAGCGGGAGGTAGAGTGGGTTACAATGAGCAGTTCTTC
TRBV27,TRBJ2-5,-,-,CASSPRGRETQYF,TGTGCCAGCAGTCCACGAGGGAGGGAGACCCAGTACTTC
TRBV2,TRBJ2-1,TRBD2,-,CASRGLAGNEDEQFF,TGTGCCAGCAGAGGACTAGCGGGAAACGAGGATGAGCAGTTCTTC
TRBV25-1,TRBJ1-2,-,-,CASGQNYGYTF,TGTGCCAGCGGACAGAACTATGGCTACACCTTC
TRBV7-3,TRBJ2-7,-,few,CASSLLGQGNYEQYF,TGTGCCAGCAGCTTATTGGGGCAGGGGAACTACGAGCAGTACTTC
TRBV6-5,TRBJ1-1,-,few,CASSYGGASSTEAFF,TGTGCCAGCAGTTACGGCGGGGCATCGAGCACTGAAGCTTTCTTT
TRBV5-1,TRBJ1-1,-,few,CASSQGTEAFF,TGCGCCAGCAGCCAGGGCACTGAAGCTTTCTTT
TRBV25-1,TRBJ2-3,TRBD1,-,CASSAMQGVEDTQYF,TGTGCCAGCAGTGCCATGCAGGGGGTGGAAGATACGCAGTATTTT
TRBV25-1,TRBJ2-1,TRBD2,few,CASSDPSGLAGLHNEQFF,TGTGCCAGCAGTGATCCCTCGGGGCTAGCGGGTCTACACAATGAGCAGTTCTTC
TRBV5-4,TRBJ1-1,-,-,CASSPRDNPRMVTEAFF,TGTGCCAGCAGCCCACGGGACAACCCTAGAATGGTGACTGAAGCTTTCTTT
TRBV4-3,TRBJ2-1,-,few,CASSQDFYNEQFF,TGCGCCAGCAGCCAGGACTTCTACAATGAGCAGTTCTTC
TRBV23-1,TRBJ1-1,-,few,CASTLPWGENTEAFF,TGCGCCAGCACCCTCCCCTGGGGGGAGAACACTGAAGCTTTCTTT
TRBV14,TRBJ2-4,TRBD2,-,CASSQSRGSSGRSKNIQYF,TGTGCCAGCAGCCAATCCCGCGGGAGTAGCGGGAGGTCAAAAAACATTCAGTACTTC
TRBV7-8,TRBJ2-7,TRBD1,-,CASSLHPMDRGGEQYF,TGTGCCAGCAGCTTACACCCTATGGACAGGGGGGGAGAGCAGTACTTC
TRBV4-3,TRBJ1-2,-,-,CASSRQPLDGYTF,TGCGCCAGCAGCAGACAGCCCCTGGATGGCTACACCTTC
TRBV29-1,TRBJ2-4,-,few,CSAGGAEGAKNIQYF,TGCAGCGCTGGGGGCGCAGAGGGAGCCAAAAACATTCAGTACTTC
TRBV7-2,TRBJ2-1,TRBD1,few,CASSLGRGYEQFF,TGTGCCAGCAGCTTAGGCAGGGGGTATGAGCAGTTCTTC
TRBV7-2,TRBJ2-1,-,-,CASSFLVTEQFF,TGTGCCAGCAGCTTTCTAGTTACTGAGCAGTTCTTC
TRBV6-1,TRBJ2-5,-,-,CASSELRGQETQYF,TGTGCCAGCAGTGAACTCAGGGGACAAGAGACCCAGTACTTC
TRBV7-2,TRBJ2-3,TRBD2,-,CASSLVTSGIDTQYF,TGTGCCAGCAGCTTAGTGACTAGCGGGATAGATACGCAGTATTTT
TRBV5-7,TRBJ1-1,TRBD1,-,CASSEQNRGTTEAFF,TGTGCCAGCAGCGAACAGAACAGGGGTACTACGGAAGCTTTCTTT
TRBV5-1,TRBJ2-3,TRBD1,-,CASRHGTANTDTQYF,TGCGCCAGCAGACACGGGACAGCGAACACAGATACGCAGTATTTT
TRBV11-1,TRBJ2-3,-,-,CASTGRRATDTQYF,TGTGCCAGCACAGGGAGGAGGGCCACAGATACGCAGTATTTT
TRBV7-2,TRBJ1-2,TRBD1,few,CASSRTGFYGYTF,TGTGCCAGCAGCCGGACAGGGTTCTATGGCTACACCTTC
TRBV18,TRBJ1-3,-,few,CASSPGGTGNTIYF,TGTGCCAGCTCACCGGGAGGGACTGGAAACACCATATATTTT
TRBV7-2,TRBJ1-2,TRBD1,-,CASSPTGDYGYTF,TGTGCCAGCAGCCCCACAGGGGACTATGGCTACACCTTC
TRBV5-4,TRBJ2-4,-,-,CASSLGLAKNIQYF,TGTGCCAGCAGCTTGGGTCTAGCCAAAAACATTCAGTACTTC
TRBV28,TRBJ2-7,TRBD2,few,CASSSASGASYEQYF,TGTGCCAGCAGTTCCGCTAGCGGGGCCTCCTACGAGCAGTACTTC
TRBV12-5,TRBJ2-3,-,-,CASGASTDTQYF,TGTGCTAGTGGCGCGAGCACAGATACGCAGTATTTT
TRBV5-4,TRBJ2-5,-,-,CASSDPISGGQETQYF,TGTGCCAGCAGCGATCCTATCAGCGGAGGCCAAGAGACCCAGTACTTC
TRBV9,TRBJ1-3,TRBD1,-,CASSTGQGAVTGNTIYF,TGTGCCAGCAGCACTGGACAGGGGGCGGTAACTGGAAACACCATATATTTT
TRBV2,TRBJ2-7,-,-,CASSEAKAGVGEQYF,TGTGCCAGCAGTGAAGCTAAGGCAGGGGTAGGGGAGCAGTACTTC
TRBV6-5,TRBJ1-3,-,-,CASSSGQNRNIIYF,TGTGCCAGCAGTTCTGGGCAGAACCGAAACATCATATATTTT
TRBV9,TRBJ2-1,-,-,CASSVRDEQFF,TGTGCCAGCAGCGTCAGGGATGAGCAGTTCTTC
TRBV4-3,TRBJ2-3,TRBD2,-,CASSQDLPPTSENTDTQYF,TGCGCCAGCAGCCAAGATCTTCCCCCGACTAGCGAGAACACAGATACGCAGTATTTT
TRBV19,TRBJ1-5,-,-,CASSIQRSGNQPQHF,TGTGCCAGTAGTATCCAGCGATCCGGCAATCAGCCCCAGCATTTT
TRBV6-1,TRBJ1-3,-,-,CASSGRSTSGNTIYF,TGTGCCAGCAGTGGCAGGTCTACCTCTGGAAACACCATATATTTT